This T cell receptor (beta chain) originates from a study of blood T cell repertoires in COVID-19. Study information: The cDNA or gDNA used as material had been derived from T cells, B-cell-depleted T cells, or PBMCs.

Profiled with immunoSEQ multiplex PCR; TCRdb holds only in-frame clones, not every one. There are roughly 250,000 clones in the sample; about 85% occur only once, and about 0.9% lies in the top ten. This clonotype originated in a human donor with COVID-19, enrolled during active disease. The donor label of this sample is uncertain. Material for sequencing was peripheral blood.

As DNA, the CDR3 is TGTGCCAGTCAGAGTCTCGGGACTAGCGGGAGCTACGAGCAGTACTTC. This gives the protein CASQSLGTSGSYEQYF. The chain recombines TRBV28 with TRBJ2-7; 14 positions match TRBD2. The CDR3 sequence is 16 residues long. The V and J ends lost 9 bases and 3 bases, in that order; junction bases with no gene match: 10. From germline, CDR1 is MDHEN and CDR2 SYDVKM.